Shown below are 19 T cell receptor beta chains from a single sample sequenced in a study of blood T cell repertoires in COVID-19. Profiled with immunoSEQ multiplex PCR; TCRdb holds only in-frame clones, not every one. The profile shows 130,000 to 150,000 clones, roughly 82% of them singletons. The sequencing input was peripheral blood. These receptors originate from a human donor with acute or convalescent COVID-19. The donor label of this sample is uncertain.

The rearrangement links TRBV4-2 to TRBJ1-2; perhaps TRBD1 as D (5 bases). Germline-derived CDR1 and CDR2 are LGHNA and YNFKEQ. The CDR3 has 14 amino acids. V was clipped by 1 base and J by 8 bases, with 14 bases between them. CDR3 in amino acids: CASSQGPGPKGYTF. The CDR3 DNA sequence: TGTGCCAGCAGCCAAGGCCCAGGGCCCAAGGGCTACACCTTC.

V gene TRBV6-5 combines with J gene TRBJ1-1; 7 bases are shared with TRBD1. The CDR3 runs to 12 residues. J lost 10 bases, V lost 5 bases, and 7 bases had no gene match. The germline gives CDR1 MNHEY, CDR2 SVGAGI. The CDR3, as DNA: TGTGCCAGCAGTCTAGGGGGACAGTTAGCTTTCTTT. It codes for CASSLGGQLAFF.

In DNA form, the CDR3 reads TGTGCCAGCAGCGTAGGATCAGGGGCCGGGCAGGCAGATACGCAGTATTTT. Translation: CASSVGSGAGQADTQYF. V gene TRBV7-9 combines with J gene TRBJ2-3; D is perhaps TRBD1 (6 bases). The ends were cut back, 5 bases at V and 4 bases at J, with 22 bases in the middle. CDR3 size: 17 residues. Germline V gene data show CDR1 as SEHNR and CDR2 as FQNEAQ (reference sequence).

This chain links TRBV30 with TRBJ1-2, with D perhaps matching TRBD1 (6 bases). The CDR3 runs 12 residues. The V end lost 0 bases, the J end lost 8 bases, and 10 bases lay between the germline ends. In germline, CDR1 is GTSNPN, CDR2 SVGIG (reference sequence). In DNA, the CDR3 is TGTGCCTGGAGTGTACAGGGTGGGGGCTACACCTTC. It translates to CAWSVQGGGYTF.

The chain joins TRBV4-1 to TRBJ1-1, with a weak D call TRBD1 (5 bases). The germline V gene has CDR1 MGHRA and CDR2 YSYEKL. The CDR3 length is 16 residues. V was clipped by 1 base and J by 0 bases, with 12 bases between them. CDR3 in DNA: TGCGCCAGCAGCCAAGGGGGGGTGGGATTGAACACTGAAGCTTTCTTT. This gives the protein CASSQGGVGLNTEAFF.

The V and J genes are TRBV29-1 and TRBJ1-1; D gene unclear. Trimming stripped 7 bases from V and 2 bases from J, with 5 bases between. The CDR3 is made up of 10 amino acids. CDR1 and CDR2 (germline): SQVTM, ANQGSEA. The CDR3 DNA reads TGCAGCGCATCTAACACTGAAGCTTTCTTT. This gives the protein CSASNTEAFF.

The chain combines TRBV5-1 with TRBJ1-2; perhaps TRBD1 as D (6 bases). V gave up 4 bases and J gave up 3 bases, with 10 bases separating them. Germline V CDR1 and CDR2: SGHRS, YFSETQ. The CDR3 runs 13 residues. The chain's CDR3 is CASSREGDYGYTF. CDR3 nucleotides: TGCGCCAGCAGCCGGGAGGGGGACTATGGCTACACCTTC.

This clone was recorded once. V is TRBV30 and J is TRBJ1-5; tentative D call: TRBD1 (6 bases). The germline V gene has CDR1 GTSNPN and CDR2 SVGIG (reference sequence). V gave up 3 bases and J gave up 7 bases, with 13 bases separating them. The CDR3 loop spans 13 amino acids. The CDR3 region has the DNA TGTGCCTGGAGCATACAGGGAGCCCAGCCCCAGCATTTT. Its protein product is CAWSIQGAQPQHF.

The chain has TRBV27 and TRBJ1-6, with TRBD1 matching 7 bases. The CDR3 consists of 15 residues. Germline CDR1 and CDR2: MNHEY and SMNVEV (reference sequence). Unmatched junction bases numbered 7, after V lost 4 bases and J lost 7 bases. The DNA for the CDR3 is TGTGCCAGCAGTTCCGGACAGGTACTAAATTCACCCCTCCACTTT. Protein sequence: CASSSGQVLNSPLHF.

The V and J genes are TRBV29-1 and TRBJ1-5, with no clear D. V was clipped by 4 bases and J by 4 bases, with 8 bases between them. This CDR3 has 12 residues. CDR1 is SQVTM and CDR2 is ANQGSEA in the germline V gene. This CDR3 is CSVVEGNQPQHF. The CDR3 DNA sequence: TGCAGCGTTGTTGAGGGAAATCAGCCCCAGCATTTT.

In DNA form, the CDR3 reads TGTGCCTGGAATAGGCAGGGGAAGACAGATACGCAGTATTTT. It codes for CAWNRQGKTDTQYF. The rearrangement joins TRBV30 to TRBJ2-3; weak D call: TRBD1 (6 bases). Trimming cost V 4 bases and J 3 bases, with 14 bases left between them. Per the germline V gene, CDR1 is GTSNPN and CDR2 is SVGIG (reference sequence). This CDR3 is built from 14 residues.

Details on this clone: One end of the junction is discordant with germline, which a read error may explain. This chain joins TRBV12-5 and TRBJ2-1; the match to TRBD1 covers 7 bases. From germline, CDR1 is LGHNT and CDR2 FRNRAP. This CDR3 region has 15 residues. The CDR3 DNA reads as TGTGCTAGTAGTTTGGGACAGCCAGCCTACAATGAGCAGTTCTTC. Translated: CASSLGQPAYNEQFF.

The J gene is TRBJ1-2, the V gene TRBV18, with D tentatively TRBD1 (5 bases). V was clipped by 3 bases and J by 4 bases, with 18 bases between them. The CDR3 has 16 residues. In germline, CDR1 is KGHSH, CDR2 LQKENI. CDR3 residues: CASSPGGVRGGYGYTF. The CDR3 nucleotides read TGTGCCAGCTCACCCGGCGGGGTTCGGGGGGGCTATGGCTACACCTTC.

The rearrangement joins TRBV2 to TRBJ1-2; 7 bases agree with TRBD1. The CDR3 runs to 15 residues. With V trimmed by 7 bases and J by 3 bases, 11 bases remained unmatched. CDR1 SNHLY and CDR2 FYNNEI come from the germline V gene. In DNA form, the CDR3 reads TGTGCCAGCACAGTAACAGGGACAGCCCACTATGGCTACACCTTC. Residues: CASTVTGTAHYGYTF. Filled out from reference TRBV2 and TRBJ1-2, the complete variable domain reads EPEVTQTPSHQVTQMGQEVILRCVPISNHLYFYWYRQILGQKVEFLVSFYNNEISEKSEIFDDQFSVERPDGSNFTLKIRSTKLEDSAMYFCASTVTGTAHYGYTFGSGTRLTVV.

V usage is TRBV18 and J usage is TRBJ1-1; the D is unclear. The germline V gene has CDR1 KGHSH and CDR2 LQKENI. The V end was cut by 3 bases, the J end by 0 bases, with 11 bases between. This CDR3 is built from 15 residues. The CDR3 spells CASSPGLSMNTEAFF. CDR3 bases: TGTGCCAGCTCACCCGGACTGTCCATGAACACTGAAGCTTTCTTT. Variable domain in full (rest from reference TRBV18 and TRBJ1-1): NAGVMQNPRHLVRRRGQEARLRCSPMKGHSHVYWYRQLPEEGLKFMVYLQKENIIDESGMPKERFSAEFPKEGPSILRIQQVVRGDSAAYFCASSPGLSMNTEAFFGQGTRLTVV.

The chain has TRBV29-1 and TRBJ2-7, with D maybe TRBD1 (5 bases). V was trimmed by 0 bases and J by 3 bases, leaving 12 bases between them. CDR1 and CDR2 from the germline V gene are SQVTM and ANQGSEA. CDR3 length: 14 residues. The CDR3 region is CSVEDPQGNYEQYF. The CDR3, as DNA: TGCAGCGTTGAAGATCCCCAGGGTAACTACGAGCAGTACTTC.

The V gene is TRBV9, the J gene TRBJ1-1, with D unclear. Germline values: CDR1 SGDLS, CDR2 YYNGEE. Trimming left V 0 bases short and J 3 bases short, with 6 bases between. This CDR3 is 13 amino acids long. The DNA of the CDR3 is TGTGCCAGCAGCGTAGCCTCGGACACTGAAGCTTTCTTT. This codes for CASSVASDTEAFF.

In this sample, this clone turned up a few times. This chain links TRBV7-2 with TRBJ1-6; 9 bases are shared with TRBD1. V was clipped by 4 bases and J by 0 bases; unmatched bases: 4. This CDR3 comprises 17 residues. The germline CDR1 and CDR2 sequences are SGHTA and FQGNSA. In DNA form, the CDR3 reads TGTGCCAGCAGCTCCGGACAGGGGAGCTCCTATAATTCACCCCTCCACTTT. Its translation is CASSSGQGSSYNSPLHF.

The rearrangement joins TRBV27 to TRBJ2-7, with TRBD1 matching 8 bases. The CDR3 covers 14 residues. CDR1 MNHEY and CDR2 SMNVEV come from the germline V gene (reference sequence). Germline trimming cut 3 bases from V and 4 bases from J; bases unmatched to any gene: 5. The CDR3 spells CASSFGDRIYEQYF. For the CDR3, the DNA is TGTGCCAGCAGTTTCGGGGACAGGATTTACGAGCAGTACTTC.